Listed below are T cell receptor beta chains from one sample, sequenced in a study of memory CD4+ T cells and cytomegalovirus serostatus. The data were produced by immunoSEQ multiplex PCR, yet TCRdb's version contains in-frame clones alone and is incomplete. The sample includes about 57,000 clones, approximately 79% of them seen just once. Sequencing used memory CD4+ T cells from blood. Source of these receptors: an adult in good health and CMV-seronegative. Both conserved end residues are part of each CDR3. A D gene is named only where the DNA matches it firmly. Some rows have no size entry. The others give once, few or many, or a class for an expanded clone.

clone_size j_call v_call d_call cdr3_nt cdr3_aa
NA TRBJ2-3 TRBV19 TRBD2 TGTGCCAGTAGTAGGAGGGAGGGGACAGATACGCAGTATTTT CASSRREGTDTQYF
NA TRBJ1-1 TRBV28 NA TGTGCCAGCAGTAGGGAGATCCCTGAAGCTTTCTTT CASSREIPEAFF
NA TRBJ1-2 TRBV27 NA TGTGCCAGCGGGACGAGATTAAACTATGGCTACACCTTC CASGTRLNYGYTF
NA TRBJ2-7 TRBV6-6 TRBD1 TGTGCCAGCAGTTACGGACAGGAGTACGAGCAGTACTTC CASSYGQEYEQYF
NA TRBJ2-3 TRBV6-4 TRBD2 TGTGCCAGCAGCCTCCGGGGGGGAGCGGGCACAGATACGCAGTATTTT CASSLRGGAGTDTQYF
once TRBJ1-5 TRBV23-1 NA TGCGCCGCGGCCCGAAATCAGCCCCAGCATTTT CAAARNQPQHF
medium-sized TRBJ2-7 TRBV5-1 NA TGCGCCAGCAGCTTGGATTCGGGCTTCAAGGGCGAGCAGTACTTC CASSLDSGFKGEQYF
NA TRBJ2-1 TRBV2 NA TGTGCCAGCAGTGAGAGGAGCTCCTACAATGAGCAGTTCTTC CASSERSSYNEQFF
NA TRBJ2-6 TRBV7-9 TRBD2 TGTGCCAGCGGCCTAGCGGGAGGTTCCGGGGCCAACGTCCTGACTTTC CASGLAGGSGANVLTF
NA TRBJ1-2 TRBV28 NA TGTGCCAGCAGTTTTGGCGGCAGGGACGACTATGGCTACACCTTC CASSFGGRDDYGYTF
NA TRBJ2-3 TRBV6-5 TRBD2 TGTGCCAGCAATTTGGGGGGGAGCACAGATACGCAGTATTTT CASNLGGSTDTQYF
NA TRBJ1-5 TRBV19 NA TGTGCCAGTACGGATCCGAGGGGGAAGATCCAGCCCCAGCATTTT CASTDPRGKIQPQHF
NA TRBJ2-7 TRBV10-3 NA TGTGCCATCAGTAAGACTAAGCCTGGGGGATTCGCCTACGAGCAGTACTTC CAISKTKPGGFAYEQYF
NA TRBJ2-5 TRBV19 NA TGTGCCAGTAGTATAGATTTGGGGGCTAGACAAGAGACCCAGTACTTC CASSIDLGARQETQYF
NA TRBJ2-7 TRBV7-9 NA TGTGCCAGCAGCTTAGCTGGACGACTCGTCTACGAGCAGTACTTC CASSLAGRLVYEQYF